This note documents a single T cell receptor (beta chain) sequence. What it recognizes is unknown. V was cut by 0 bases and J by 3 bases, with 13 bases left in between. This CDR3 has 15 amino acids. Germline CDR1 is SGDLS and CDR2 is YYNGEE. These data originate in a study of cytomegalovirus exposure and HLA in healthy donors. Study-level results: Among CMV-associated TCR beta chains, most appeared HLA-restricted in a later analysis.

PCR was performed using 60 Vbeta and 13 Jbeta primers. The assay was immunoSEQ multiplex PCR, and TCRdb's table has in-frame clones only and misses some. The sample carries around 140,000 clones, approximately 80% recorded once. The chain has TRBV9 and TRBJ2-7; tentative D call: TRBD2 (5 bases). Sequencing used PBMCs. This clonotype originated in a man between 40 and 49 years old in good health and CMV-seronegative. The CDR3 nucleotides are TGTGCCAGCAGCGTAGACGGAGGTCAGTACTACGAGCAGTACTTC. Amino acids: CASSVDGGQYYEQYF.